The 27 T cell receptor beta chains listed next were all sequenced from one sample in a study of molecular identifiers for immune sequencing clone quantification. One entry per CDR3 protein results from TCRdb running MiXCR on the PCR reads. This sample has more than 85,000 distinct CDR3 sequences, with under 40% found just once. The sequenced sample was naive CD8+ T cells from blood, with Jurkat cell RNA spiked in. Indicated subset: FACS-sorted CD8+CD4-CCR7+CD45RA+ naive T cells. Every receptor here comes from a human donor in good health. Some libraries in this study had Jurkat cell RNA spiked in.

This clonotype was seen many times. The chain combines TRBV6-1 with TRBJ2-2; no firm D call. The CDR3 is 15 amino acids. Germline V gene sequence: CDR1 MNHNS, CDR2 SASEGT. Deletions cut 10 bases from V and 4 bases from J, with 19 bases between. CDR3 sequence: CATPTVRHLTGELFF. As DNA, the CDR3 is TGTGCCACACCGACTGTTCGCCATCTCACCGGGGAGCTGTTTTTT.

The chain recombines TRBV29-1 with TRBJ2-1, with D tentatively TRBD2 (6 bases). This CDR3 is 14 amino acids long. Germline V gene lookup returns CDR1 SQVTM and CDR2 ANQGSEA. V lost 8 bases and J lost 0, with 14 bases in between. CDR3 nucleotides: TGCAGCATCCCGGGACTGAGCTCCTACAATGAGCAGTTCTTC. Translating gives CSIPGLSSYNEQFF.

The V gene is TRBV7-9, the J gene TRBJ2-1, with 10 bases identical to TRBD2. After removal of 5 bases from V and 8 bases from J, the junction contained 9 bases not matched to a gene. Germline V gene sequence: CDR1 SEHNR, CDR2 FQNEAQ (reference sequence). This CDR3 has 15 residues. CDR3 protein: CASSLTSGRADEQFF. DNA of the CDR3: TGTGCCAGCAGCCTAACGAGCGGGAGGGCCGATGAGCAGTTCTTC.

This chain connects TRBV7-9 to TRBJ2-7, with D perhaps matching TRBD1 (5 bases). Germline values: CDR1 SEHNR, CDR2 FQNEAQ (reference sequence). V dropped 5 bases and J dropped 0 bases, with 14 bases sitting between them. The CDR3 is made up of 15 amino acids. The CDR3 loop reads CASSIGVGYSYEQYF. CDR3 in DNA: TGTGCCAGCAGCATAGGGGTAGGGTACTCCTACGAGCAGTACTTC.

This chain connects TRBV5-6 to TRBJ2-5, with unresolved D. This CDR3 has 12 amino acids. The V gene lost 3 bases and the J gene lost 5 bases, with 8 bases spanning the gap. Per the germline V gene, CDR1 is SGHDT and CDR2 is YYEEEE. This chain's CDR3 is CASSSLRETQYF. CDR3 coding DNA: TGTGCCAGCAGCTCGCTCCGGGAGACCCAGTACTTC. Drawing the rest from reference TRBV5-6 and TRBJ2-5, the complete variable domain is DAGVTQSPTHLIKTRGQQVTLRCSPKSGHDTVSWYQQALGQGPQFIFQYYEEEERQRGNFPDRFSGHQFPNYSSELNVNALLLGDSALYLCASSSLRETQYFGPGTRLLVL.

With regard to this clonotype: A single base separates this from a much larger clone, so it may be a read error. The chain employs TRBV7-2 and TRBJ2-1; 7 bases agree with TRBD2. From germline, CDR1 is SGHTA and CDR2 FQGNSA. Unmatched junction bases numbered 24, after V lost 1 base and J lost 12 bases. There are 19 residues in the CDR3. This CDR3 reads CASSLDLWYRTRAQHVQFF. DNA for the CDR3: TGTGCCAGCAGCTTAGATTTGTGGTACCGGACTAGGGCACAGCATGTGCAGTTCTTC.

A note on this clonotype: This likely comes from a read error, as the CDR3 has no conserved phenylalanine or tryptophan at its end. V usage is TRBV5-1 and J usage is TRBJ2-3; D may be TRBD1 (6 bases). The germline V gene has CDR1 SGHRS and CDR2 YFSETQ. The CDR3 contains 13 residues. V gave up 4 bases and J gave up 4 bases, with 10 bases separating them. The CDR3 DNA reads TGCGCCAGCAGCGGGGACAATCCAGATACGCAGTATCTT. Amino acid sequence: CASSGDNPDTQYL.

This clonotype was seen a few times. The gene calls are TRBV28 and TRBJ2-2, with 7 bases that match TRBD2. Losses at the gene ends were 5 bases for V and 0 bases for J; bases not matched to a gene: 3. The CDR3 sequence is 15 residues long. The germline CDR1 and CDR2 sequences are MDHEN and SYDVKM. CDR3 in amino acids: CASSPLAANTGELFF. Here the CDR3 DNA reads TGTGCCAGCAGTCCCCTAGCGGCGAACACCGGGGAGCTGTTTTTT.

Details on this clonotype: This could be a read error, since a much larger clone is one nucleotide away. In DNA, the CDR3 is TGTGCCAGCAAGGACAGTAGCAATCAGTCCCAGCATTTT. Protein product: CASKDSSNQSQHF. The chain combines TRBV6-2 or TRBV6-3 with TRBJ1-5; perhaps TRBD1 as D (6 bases). The CDR3 loop spans 13 amino acids. Germline V lookup: CDR1 MNHEY, CDR2 SVGEGT.

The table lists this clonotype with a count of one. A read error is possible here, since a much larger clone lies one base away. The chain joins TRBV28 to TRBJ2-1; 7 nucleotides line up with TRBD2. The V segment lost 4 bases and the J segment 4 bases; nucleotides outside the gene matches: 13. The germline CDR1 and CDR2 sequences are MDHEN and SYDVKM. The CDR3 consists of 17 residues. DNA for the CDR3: TGTGCCAGCAGTTACTATGGAGGAGCGGGGACTTACAATGAGCAGTTCTTC. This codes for CASSYYGGAGTYNEQFF.

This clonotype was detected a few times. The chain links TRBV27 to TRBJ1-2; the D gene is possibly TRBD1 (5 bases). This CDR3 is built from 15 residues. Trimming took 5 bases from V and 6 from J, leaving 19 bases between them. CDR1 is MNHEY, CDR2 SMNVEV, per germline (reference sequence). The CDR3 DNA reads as TGTGCCAGCAGTCCCGCCCCCCCAACGGACAATGGCTACACCTTC. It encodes CASSPAPPTDNGYTF.

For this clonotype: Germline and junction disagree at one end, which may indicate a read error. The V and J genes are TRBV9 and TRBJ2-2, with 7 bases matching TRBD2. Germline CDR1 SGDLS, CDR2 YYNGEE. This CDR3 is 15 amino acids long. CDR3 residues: CASSPPAGEHGELIF. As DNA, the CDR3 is TGTGCCAGCAGTCCCCCCGCGGGAGAGCACGGGGAGCTGATTTTT.

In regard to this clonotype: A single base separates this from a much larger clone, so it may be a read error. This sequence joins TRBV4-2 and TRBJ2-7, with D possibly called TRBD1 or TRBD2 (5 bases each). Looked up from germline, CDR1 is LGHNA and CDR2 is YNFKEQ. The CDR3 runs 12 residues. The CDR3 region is CASSPGAYEQNF. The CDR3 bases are TGTGCCAGCAGCCCCGGGGCCTACGAGCAGAACTTC.

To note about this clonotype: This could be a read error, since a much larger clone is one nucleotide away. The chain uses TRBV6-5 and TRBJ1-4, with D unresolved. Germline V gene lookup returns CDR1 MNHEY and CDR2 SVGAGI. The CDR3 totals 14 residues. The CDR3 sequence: CASSYSPAGEKLIF. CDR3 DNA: TGTGCCAGCAGTTACTCCCCGGCGGGAGAAAAACTGATTTTT.

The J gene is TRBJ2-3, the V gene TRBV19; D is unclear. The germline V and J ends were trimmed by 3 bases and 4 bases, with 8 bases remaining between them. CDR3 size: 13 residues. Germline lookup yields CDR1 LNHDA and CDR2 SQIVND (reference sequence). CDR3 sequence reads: CASSIVVADTQYF. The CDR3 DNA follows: TGTGCCAGTAGTATTGTAGTCGCAGATACGCAGTATTTT.

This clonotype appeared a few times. The CDR3 bases are TGTGCCAGTAGTATATTTGGGACATATAGCAATCAGCCCCAGCATTTT. Its translation: CASSIFGTYSNQPQHF. The chain is built from TRBV19 and TRBJ1-5, with a tentative D call TRBD1 (6 bases). There are 16 residues in the CDR3. With 2 bases removed from V and 0 bases from J, the gap between germline ends came to 11 bases. Germline V CDR1 and CDR2: LNHDA, SQIVND (reference sequence).

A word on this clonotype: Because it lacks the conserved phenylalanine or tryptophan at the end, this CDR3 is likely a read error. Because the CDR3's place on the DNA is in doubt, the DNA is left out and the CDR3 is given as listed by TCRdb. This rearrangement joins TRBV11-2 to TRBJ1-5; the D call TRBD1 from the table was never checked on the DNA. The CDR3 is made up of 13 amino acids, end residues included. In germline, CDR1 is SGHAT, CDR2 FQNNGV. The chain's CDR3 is CASSAGFNQPQQY.

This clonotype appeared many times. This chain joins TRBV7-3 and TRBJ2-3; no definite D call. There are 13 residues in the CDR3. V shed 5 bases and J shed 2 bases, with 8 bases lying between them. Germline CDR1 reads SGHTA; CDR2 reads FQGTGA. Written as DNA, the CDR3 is TGTGCCAGCAGCGGCGGCACCACAGATACGCAGTATTTT. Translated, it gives CASSGGTTDTQYF.

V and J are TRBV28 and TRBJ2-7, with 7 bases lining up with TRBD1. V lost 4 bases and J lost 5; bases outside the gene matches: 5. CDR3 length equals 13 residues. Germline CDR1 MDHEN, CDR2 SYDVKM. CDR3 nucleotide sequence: TGTGCCAGCAGTTCGCCGACAGGGAACGAGCAGTACTTC. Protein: CASSSPTGNEQYF.

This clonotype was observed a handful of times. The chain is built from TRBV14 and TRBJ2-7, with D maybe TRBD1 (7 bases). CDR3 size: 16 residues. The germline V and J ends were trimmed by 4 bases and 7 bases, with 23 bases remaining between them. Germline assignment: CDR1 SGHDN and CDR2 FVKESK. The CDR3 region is CASSPRGGGIFGEQYF. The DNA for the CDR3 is TGTGCCAGCAGCCCCCGAGGAGGGGGCATATTCGGGGAGCAGTACTTC.

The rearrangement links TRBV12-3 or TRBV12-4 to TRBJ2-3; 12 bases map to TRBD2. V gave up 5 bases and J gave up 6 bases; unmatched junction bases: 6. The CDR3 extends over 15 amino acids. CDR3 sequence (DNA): TGTGCCAGCAGTAGACTAGCGGGAGTGTTGGATACGCAGTATTTT. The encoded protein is CASSRLAGVLDTQYF.

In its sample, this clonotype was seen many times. This chain's CDR3 is CASAGRDNHEKLFF. The CDR3 nucleotides read TGTGCCAGCGCCGGCCGGGACAACCATGAAAAACTGTTTTTT. The chain has TRBV7-9 and TRBJ1-4, with D maybe TRBD1 (6 bases). Trimming cost V 8 bases and J 6 bases, with 16 bases left between them. The CDR3 runs 14 residues. CDR1 is SEHNR and CDR2 is FQNEAQ in the germline V gene (reference sequence).

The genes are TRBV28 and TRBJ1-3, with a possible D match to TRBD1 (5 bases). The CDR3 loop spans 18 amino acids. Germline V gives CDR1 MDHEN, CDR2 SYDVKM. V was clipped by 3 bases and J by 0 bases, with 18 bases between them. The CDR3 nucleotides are TGTGCCAGCAGTTTCCCTGAGGGGCCCTACCTCTCTGGAAACACCATATATTTT. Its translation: CASSFPEGPYLSGNTIYF.

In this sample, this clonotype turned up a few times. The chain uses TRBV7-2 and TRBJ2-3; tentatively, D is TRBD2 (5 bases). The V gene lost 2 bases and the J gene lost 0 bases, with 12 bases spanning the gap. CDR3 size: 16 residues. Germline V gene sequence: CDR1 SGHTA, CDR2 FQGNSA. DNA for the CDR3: TGTGCCAGCAGCTTACGGCCCCGGGGTAGCACAGATACGCAGTATTTT. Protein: CASSLRPRGSTDTQYF.

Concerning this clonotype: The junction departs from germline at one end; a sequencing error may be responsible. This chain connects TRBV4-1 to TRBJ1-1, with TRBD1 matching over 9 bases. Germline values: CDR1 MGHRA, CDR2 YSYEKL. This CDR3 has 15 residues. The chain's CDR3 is CASGQAGQGTTEAFF. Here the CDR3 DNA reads TGCGCCAGCGGCCAGGCGGGACAGGGAACCACTGAAGCTTTCTTT.

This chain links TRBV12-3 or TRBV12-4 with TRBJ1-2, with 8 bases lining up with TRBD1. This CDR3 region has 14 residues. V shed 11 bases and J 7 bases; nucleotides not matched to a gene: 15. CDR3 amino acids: CACTRGQGARGYTF. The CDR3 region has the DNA TGTGCCTGCACTCGGGGGCAGGGGGCGCGTGGCTACACCTTC.

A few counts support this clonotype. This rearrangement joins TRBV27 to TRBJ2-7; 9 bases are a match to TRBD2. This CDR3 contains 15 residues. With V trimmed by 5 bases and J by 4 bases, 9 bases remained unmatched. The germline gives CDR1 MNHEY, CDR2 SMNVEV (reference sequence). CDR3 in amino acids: CASSPGLARSYEQYF. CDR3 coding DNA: TGTGCCAGCAGTCCCGGACTAGCGAGGAGTTACGAGCAGTACTTC.